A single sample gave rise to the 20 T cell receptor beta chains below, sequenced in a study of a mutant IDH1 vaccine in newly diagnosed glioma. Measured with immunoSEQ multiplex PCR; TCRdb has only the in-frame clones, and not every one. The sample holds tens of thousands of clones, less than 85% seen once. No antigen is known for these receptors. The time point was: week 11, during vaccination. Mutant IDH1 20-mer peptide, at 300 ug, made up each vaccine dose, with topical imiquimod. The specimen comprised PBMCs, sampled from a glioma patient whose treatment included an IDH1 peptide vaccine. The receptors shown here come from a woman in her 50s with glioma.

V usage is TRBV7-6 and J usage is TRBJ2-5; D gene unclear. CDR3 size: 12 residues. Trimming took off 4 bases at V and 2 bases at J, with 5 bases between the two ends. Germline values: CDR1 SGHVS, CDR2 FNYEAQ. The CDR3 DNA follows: TGTGCCAGCAGCTCCCGTCAAGAGACCCAGTACTTC. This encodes CASSSRQETQYF.

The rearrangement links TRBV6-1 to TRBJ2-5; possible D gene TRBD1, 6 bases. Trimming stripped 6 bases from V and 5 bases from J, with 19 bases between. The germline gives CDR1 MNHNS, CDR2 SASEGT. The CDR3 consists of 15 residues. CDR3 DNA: TGTGCCAGCAGCCACCGGGACATTGGTAGGGAGACCCAGTACTTC. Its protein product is CASSHRDIGRETQYF.

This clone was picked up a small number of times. Here the CDR3 DNA reads TGTGCCAGCAGCTTCAACAGGAACTCCTATAATTCACCCCTCCACTTT. It specifies CASSFNRNSYNSPLHF. This chain connects TRBV5-6 to TRBJ1-6; D possibly corresponds to TRBD1 (5 bases). There are 16 residues in the CDR3. Germline values: CDR1 SGHDT, CDR2 YYEEEE. The V and J ends lost 2 bases and 0 bases respectively, with 9 bases between them.

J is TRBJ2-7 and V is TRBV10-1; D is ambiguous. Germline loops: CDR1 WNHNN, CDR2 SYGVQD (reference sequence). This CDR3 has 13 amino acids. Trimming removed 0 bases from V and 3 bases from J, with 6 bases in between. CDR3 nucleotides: TGCGCCAGCAGTGAGTCGGGCAGCTACGAGCAGTACTTC. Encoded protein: CASSESGSYEQYF.

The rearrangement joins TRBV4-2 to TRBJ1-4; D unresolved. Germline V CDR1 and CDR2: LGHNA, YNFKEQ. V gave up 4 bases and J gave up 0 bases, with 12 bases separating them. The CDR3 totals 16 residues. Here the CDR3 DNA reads TGTGCCAGCAGCCCGACTTACGGTGCAACTAATGAAAAACTGTTTTTT. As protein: CASSPTYGATNEKLFF.

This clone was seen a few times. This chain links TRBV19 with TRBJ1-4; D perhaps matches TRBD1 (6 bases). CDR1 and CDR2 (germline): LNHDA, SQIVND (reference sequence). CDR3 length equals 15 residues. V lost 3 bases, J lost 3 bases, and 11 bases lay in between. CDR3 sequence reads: CASSIQDSANEKLFF. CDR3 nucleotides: TGTGCCAGTAGTATCCAGGACAGCGCTAATGAAAAACTGTTTTTT. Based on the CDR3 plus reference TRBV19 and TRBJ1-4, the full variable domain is DGGITQSPKYLFRKEGQNVTLSCEQNLNHDAMYWYRQDPGQGLRLIYYSQIVNDFQKGDIAEGYSVSREKKESFPLTVTSAQKNPTAFYLCASSIQDSANEKLFFGSGTQLSVL.

The chain's CDR3 is CASRGQIHDYGYTF. CDR3 DNA sequence: TGCGCCAGCAGGGGGCAGATCCACGACTATGGCTACACCTTC. The chain combines TRBV4-1 with TRBJ1-2; D perhaps matches TRBD1 (5 bases). The germline V gene encodes CDR1 MGHRA and CDR2 YSYEKL. V shed 6 bases and J shed 3 bases, with 14 bases lying between them. The CDR3 is 14 residues long.

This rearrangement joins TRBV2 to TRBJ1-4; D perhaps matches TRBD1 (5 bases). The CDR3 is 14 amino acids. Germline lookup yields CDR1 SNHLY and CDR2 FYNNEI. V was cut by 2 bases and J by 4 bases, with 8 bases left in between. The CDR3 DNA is TGTGCCAGCAGTGAAACAGGCTATAATGAAAAACTGTTTTTT. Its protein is CASSETGYNEKLFF.

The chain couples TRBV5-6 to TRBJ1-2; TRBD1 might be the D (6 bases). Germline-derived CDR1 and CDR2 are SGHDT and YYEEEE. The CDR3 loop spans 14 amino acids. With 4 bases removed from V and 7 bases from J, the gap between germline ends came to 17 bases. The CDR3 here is CASSPGTPRGGYTF. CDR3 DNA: TGTGCCAGCAGCCCGGGGACCCCCAGGGGTGGCTACACCTTC.

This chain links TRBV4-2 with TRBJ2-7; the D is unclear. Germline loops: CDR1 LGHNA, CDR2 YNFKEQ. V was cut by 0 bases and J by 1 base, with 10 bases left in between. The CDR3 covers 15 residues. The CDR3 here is CASSQDYAESYEQYF. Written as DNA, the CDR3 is TGTGCCAGCAGCCAAGATTATGCGGAATCCTACGAGCAGTACTTC.

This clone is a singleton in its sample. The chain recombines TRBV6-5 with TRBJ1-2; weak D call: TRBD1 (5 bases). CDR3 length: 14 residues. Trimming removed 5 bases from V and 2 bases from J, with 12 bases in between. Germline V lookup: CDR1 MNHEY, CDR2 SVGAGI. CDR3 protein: CASSKSTGNYGYTF. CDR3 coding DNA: TGTGCCAGCAGTAAATCAACAGGAAACTATGGCTACACCTTC.

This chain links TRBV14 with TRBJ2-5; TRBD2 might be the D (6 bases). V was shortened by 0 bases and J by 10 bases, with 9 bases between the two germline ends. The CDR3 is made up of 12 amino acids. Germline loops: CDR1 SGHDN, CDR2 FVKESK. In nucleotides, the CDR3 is TGTGCCAGCAGCCAAGATCGGACTATCCAGTACTTC. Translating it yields CASSQDRTIQYF.

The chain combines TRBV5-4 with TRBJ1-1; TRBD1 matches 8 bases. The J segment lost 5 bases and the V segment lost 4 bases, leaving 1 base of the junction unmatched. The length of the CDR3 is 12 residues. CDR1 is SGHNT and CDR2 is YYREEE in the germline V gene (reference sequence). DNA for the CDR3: TGTGCCAGCAGCCGGACAGGGACTGAAGCTTTCTTT. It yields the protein CASSRTGTEAFF. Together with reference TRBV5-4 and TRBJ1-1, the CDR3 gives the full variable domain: ETGVTQSPTHLIKTRGQQVTLRCSSQSGHNTVSWYQQALGQGPQFIFQYYREEENGRGNFPPRFSGLQFPNYSSELNVNALELDDSALYLCASSRTGTEAFFGQGTRLTVV.

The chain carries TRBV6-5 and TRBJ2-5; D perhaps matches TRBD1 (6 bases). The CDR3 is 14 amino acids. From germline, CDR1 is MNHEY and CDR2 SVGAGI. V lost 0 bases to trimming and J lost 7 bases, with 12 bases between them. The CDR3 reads CASSYSGTGWTQYF. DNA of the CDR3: TGTGCCAGCAGTTACTCTGGCACAGGGTGGACCCAGTACTTC.

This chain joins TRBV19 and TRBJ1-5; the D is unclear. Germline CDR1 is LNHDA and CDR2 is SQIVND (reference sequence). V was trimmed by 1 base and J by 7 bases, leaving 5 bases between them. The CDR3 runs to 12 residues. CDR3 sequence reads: CASSIGSQPQHF. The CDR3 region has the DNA TGTGCCAGTAGTATAGGGTCCCAGCCCCAGCATTTT.

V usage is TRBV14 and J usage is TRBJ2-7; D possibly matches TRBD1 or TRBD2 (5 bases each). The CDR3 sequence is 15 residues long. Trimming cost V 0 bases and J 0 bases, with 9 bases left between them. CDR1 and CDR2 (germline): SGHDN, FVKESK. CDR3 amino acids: CASSQDRGPSYEQYF. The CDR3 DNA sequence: TGTGCCAGCAGCCAAGATAGGGGACCCTCCTACGAGCAGTACTTC. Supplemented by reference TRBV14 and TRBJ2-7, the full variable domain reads EAGVTQFPSHSVIEKGQTVTLRCDPISGHDNLYWYRRVMGKEIKFLLHFVKESKQDESGMPNNRFLAERTGGTYSTLKVQPAELEDSGVYFCASSQDRGPSYEQYFGPGTRLTVT.

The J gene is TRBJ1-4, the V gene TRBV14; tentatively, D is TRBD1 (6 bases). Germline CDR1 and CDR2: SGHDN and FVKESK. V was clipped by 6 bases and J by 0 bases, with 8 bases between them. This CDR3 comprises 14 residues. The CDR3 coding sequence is TGTGCCAGCAGTCGGACAGCAACTAATGAAAAACTGTTTTTT. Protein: CASSRTATNEKLFF.

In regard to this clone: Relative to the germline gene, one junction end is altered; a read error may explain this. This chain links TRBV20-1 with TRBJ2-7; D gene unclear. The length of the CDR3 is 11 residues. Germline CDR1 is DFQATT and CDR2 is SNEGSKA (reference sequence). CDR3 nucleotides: TGCAGTGCTAGAGATCCACTTACTACGAACTTC. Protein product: CSARDPLTTNF.

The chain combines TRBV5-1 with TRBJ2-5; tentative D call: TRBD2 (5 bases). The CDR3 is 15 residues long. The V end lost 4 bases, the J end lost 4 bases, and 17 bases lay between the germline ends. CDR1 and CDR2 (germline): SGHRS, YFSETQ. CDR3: CASSQGLGMLETQYF. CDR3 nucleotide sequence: TGCGCCAGCAGCCAAGGACTGGGAATGTTAGAGACCCAGTACTTC. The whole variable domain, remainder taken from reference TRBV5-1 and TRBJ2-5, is KAGVTQTPRYLIKTRGQQVTLSCSPISGHRSVSWYQQTPGQGLQFLFEYFSETQRNKGNFPGRFSGRQFSNSRSEMNVSTLELGDSALYLCASSQGLGMLETQYFGPGTRLLVL.

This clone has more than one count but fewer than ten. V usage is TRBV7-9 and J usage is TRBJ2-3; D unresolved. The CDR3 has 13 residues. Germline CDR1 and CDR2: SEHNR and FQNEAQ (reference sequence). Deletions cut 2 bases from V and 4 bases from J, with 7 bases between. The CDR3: CASSLTEADTQYF. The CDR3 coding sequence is TGTGCCAGCAGCTTAACAGAGGCAGATACGCAGTATTTT.